This is a list of T cell receptor beta chains from one sample in a study of CD8 T cells in ankylosing spondylitis. TCRdb independently ran MiXCR on the 5' RACE reads; one entry per CDR3 protein. Seen here are 700,000 to 850,000 distinct CDR3 sequences, 12% observed once, and the top ten hold under 0.6%. What was sequenced was blood, either unsorted or a sorted T cell fraction (not recorded which). Receptors originate from a male donor with ankylosing spondylitis. Each CDR3 is given with its conserved first and last residue. Fields, in order: clone size, J gene, V gene, D gene, CDR3 DNA, CDR3 protein. The D gene is left open where the match is weak. A row's size may be missing; if present it is once, few, many or a size class.

size: NA; J: TRBJ2-3; V: TRBV2; D: TRBD1; DNA: TGTGCCAGCAAAGTGACAGGGTCCTCAGATACGCAGTATTTT; CDR3: CASKVTGSSDTQYF
size: few; J: TRBJ2-1; V: TRBV20-1; D: TRBD2; DNA: TGCAGTGCTAGAGGGACTAGCGGGAGTCAGAAGTTCTTC; CDR3: CSARGTSGSQKFF
size: NA; J: TRBJ2-7; V: TRBV28; D: TRBD2; DNA: TGTGCCAGCAGAACAGCGGGGGGCCGGTTCTACTACGAGCAGTACTTC; CDR3: CASRTAGGRFYYEQYF
size: few; J: TRBJ1-1; V: TRBV7-8; D: NA; DNA: TGTGCCAGCAGCTTAGTAATAGGGGGTAACACTGAAGCTTTCTTT; CDR3: CASSLVIGGNTEAFF
size: NA; J: TRBJ2-5; V: TRBV7-2; D: NA; DNA: TGTGCCAGCAGCTTATGGGGGCCAGGGGAGACCCAGTACTTC; CDR3: CASSLWGPGETQYF
size: many; J: TRBJ2-1; V: TRBV5-6; D: TRBD1; DNA: TGTGCCAGCAGCTGGACTACAGGACAGGGTCGATACAATGAGCAGTTCTTC; CDR3: CASSWTTGQGRYNEQFF
size: NA; J: TRBJ2-3; V: TRBV10-3; D: NA; DNA: TGTGCCACCACCCGGGACAAGTCCACAGATACGCAGTATTTT; CDR3: CATTRDKSTDTQYF
size: NA; J: TRBJ1-3; V: TRBV10-3; D: TRBD1; DNA: TGTGCCGTCGGGCTGGGGACAGACGGAAACACCATATATTTT; CDR3: CAVGLGTDGNTIYF
size: NA; J: TRBJ2-1; V: TRBV7-9; D: TRBD2; DNA: TGTGCCAGCAGCTCTTCTAGCGGGGGGAGCTCCTACAATGAGCAGTTCTTC; CDR3: CASSSSSGGSSYNEQFF
size: NA; J: TRBJ2-2; V: TRBV10-3; D: TRBD2; DNA: TGTGCCATCAGTAAGAGGGCAGGGAGGGACACCGGGGAGCTGTTTTTT; CDR3: CAISKRAGRDTGELFF
size: NA; J: TRBJ2-5; V: TRBV28; D: NA; DNA: TGTGCCAGCAGTTGGACGGCGGAGACCCAGTACTTC; CDR3: CASSWTAETQYF
size: NA; J: TRBJ2-7; V: TRBV27; D: TRBD2; DNA: TGTGCCAGCAGATCCATACTAGCGGGACCTTCCTACGAGCAGTACTTC; CDR3: CASRSILAGPSYEQYF
size: many; J: TRBJ1-2; V: TRBV20-1; D: TRBD1; DNA: TGCAGTGCTCACGGGACAGGATTAAACTATGGCTACACCTTC; CDR3: CSAHGTGLNYGYTF
size: many; J: TRBJ2-5; V: TRBV10-3; D: NA; DNA: TGTGCCATCAGTGACCCTAGGAGGGAGACCCAGTACTTC; CDR3: CAISDPRRETQYF
size: NA; J: TRBJ1-6; V: TRBV7-2; D: NA; DNA: TGTGCCAGCAGCTACCCGACACGGGATAATTCACCCCTCCACTTT; CDR3: CASSYPTRDNSPLHF
size: NA; J: TRBJ1-2; V: TRBV10-3; D: TRBD1; DNA: TGTGCCATCAGTGAACAGGGGGCGGGCGGCTACACCTTC; CDR3: CAISEQGAGGYTF
size: NA; J: TRBJ2-5; V: TRBV7-2; D: TRBD2; DNA: TGTGCCAGCAGCCGGGGGGGCAGGTACCAAGAGACCCAGTACTTC; CDR3: CASSRGGRYQETQYF
size: NA; J: TRBJ2-5; V: TRBV7-2; D: NA; DNA: TGTGCCAGCAGCTTTTCTGGACAGATTCAGTACTTC; CDR3: CASSFSGQIQYF
size: few; J: TRBJ1-4; V: TRBV20-1; D: NA; DNA: TGCAGTGCTAGCAGGCCCGGGGGTCTGGAAAAACTGTTTTTT; CDR3: CSASRPGGLEKLFF
size: many; J: TRBJ1-1; V: TRBV5-1; D: NA; DNA: TGCGCCAGCAGCGATGGATCGGTTAACACTGAAGCTTTCTTT; CDR3: CASSDGSVNTEAFF
size: NA; J: TRBJ1-2; V: TRBV7-2; D: NA; DNA: TGTGCCAGCAGCTTAGCCAGATGGAGTAATGGCTACACCTTC; CDR3: CASSLARWSNGYTF
size: NA; J: TRBJ2-7; V: TRBV12-3/TRBV12-4; D: NA; DNA: TGTGCCAGCAGTTTCTGGAGGAGCTCCTACGAGCAGTACTTC; CDR3: CASSFWRSSYEQYF
size: few; J: TRBJ2-7; V: TRBV7-2; D: NA; DNA: TGTGCCAGCAGCCCAGTCCTATACAGTCCCTACGAGCAGTACTTC; CDR3: CASSPVLYSPYEQYF
size: few; J: TRBJ2-1; V: TRBV5-1; D: TRBD2; DNA: TGCGCCAGCAGCTTGGGGACTAGCGGAGCCTACAATGAGCAGTTCTTC; CDR3: CASSLGTSGAYNEQFF
size: many; J: TRBJ2-4; V: TRBV20-1; D: TRBD1; DNA: TGCAGTGCTTGGGACAGTCGTAACATTCAGTACTTC; CDR3: CSAWDSRNIQYF
size: few; J: TRBJ2-2; V: TRBV11-2; D: NA; DNA: TGTGCCAGCAGCTTAGTACGGGTTGGCGGGGAGCTGTTTTTT; CDR3: CASSLVRVGGELFF
size: many; J: TRBJ2-7; V: TRBV4-2; D: NA; DNA: TGTGCCAGCAGCCAAGGACCTAGCTTAACCTACGAGCAGTACTTC; CDR3: CASSQGPSLTYEQYF
size: NA; J: TRBJ1-1; V: TRBV6-5; D: NA; DNA: TGTGCCAGCAGTTACGTTCCTACGAACACTGAAGCTTTCTTT; CDR3: CASSYVPTNTEAFF
size: few; J: TRBJ2-7; V: TRBV2; D: TRBD1; DNA: TGTGCCAGCAGTACCGGGACAGGGGAGGGCGAGCAGTACTTC; CDR3: CASSTGTGEGEQYF
size: NA; J: TRBJ2-5; V: TRBV6-1; D: TRBD1; DNA: TGTGCCAGCAGCCCCCGGGACAGATGGGAGACCCAGTACTTC; CDR3: CASSPRDRWETQYF